The present TCR beta chain was sequenced within a study of shared clonotypes between healthy human individuals. Germline CDR1 reads GTSNPN; CDR2 reads SVGIG (reference sequence). The CDR3 spans 14 residues. J was trimmed by 5 bases and V by 1 base; bases with no gene match: 6. Memory CD4+ cells were the fraction left after CD45RA+ naive selection. Study conclusions and caveats: Incomplete sequencing of sorted subsets was indicated by rarefaction despite large depth.

Comments on this clone: What it recognizes is unknown.

Sequenced by immunoSEQ multiplex PCR; TCRdb stores in-frame clones only, minus some. The sample comprises a few million clones, roughly 93% of which are singletons, and under 0.45% rests with the top ten. The V gene is TRBV30, the J gene TRBJ1-1, with TRBD1 matching 8 bases. The specimen was naive CD4+ T cells from PBMCs. Subset given: CD45RA+ positively selected. This receptor was taken from a man aged 18-30 years in good health. Some clones in this sample may be carry-over from other donors' samples. The CDR3 bases are TGTGCCTGGAGTGGTACAGGGGGTAGTACTGAAGCTTTCTTT. Translating it yields CAWSGTGGSTEAFF. The variable domain in full, completed from reference TRBV30 and TRBJ1-1, reads SQTIHQWPATLVQPVGSPLSLECTVEGTSNPNLYWYRQAAGRGLQLLFYSVGIGQISSEVPQNLSASRPQDRQFILSSKKLLLSDSGFYLCAWSGTGGSTEAFFGQGTRLTVV.